What follows are 13 T cell receptor beta chains derived from one specimen sequenced in a study of beta chain features in type 1 diabetes. Broader study findings: Researchers report that Type 1 diabetes patients had moderately but significantly shorter TCRB CDR3s across all four CD4+ subsets.

Their antigen targets remain unknown. The authors reverse transcribed all of the isolated RNA, so sequencing captured expressed TCRB transcripts. Some clones are missing from TCRdb's copy, which holds only in-frame ones; the method was immunoSEQ multiplex PCR. The top ten clones hold approximately 1% of a sample with roughly 180,000 clones, around 8% of them seen once. Sequencing input: central memory CD4+ T cells from blood. These receptors all stem from a woman in her 40s with type 1 diabetes.

The chain uses TRBV15 and TRBJ1-5, with D maybe TRBD1 (5 bases). Trimming pared 0 bases from V and 2 bases from J, leaving 11 bases between. CDR1 and CDR2 from the germline V gene are LNHNV and YYDKDF (reference sequence). This CDR3 has 16 residues. CDR3 coding DNA: TGTGCCACCAGCAGAGATAGGGGCCAAGGCAATCAGCCCCAGCATTTT. Translating it yields CATSRDRGQGNQPQHF.

The chain links TRBV19 to TRBJ2-2; D gene unclear. The CDR3 totals 12 residues. CDR1 and CDR2 (germline): LNHDA, SQIVND (reference sequence). Trimming left V 2 bases short and J 11 bases short, with 9 bases between. The CDR3 sequence: CASSIMTSELFF. Here the CDR3 DNA reads TGTGCCAGTAGTATAATGACTTCCGAGCTGTTTTTT.

The rearrangement joins TRBV30 to TRBJ2-1; D may be TRBD1 (5 bases). Per germline, CDR1 GTSNPN and CDR2 SVGIG (reference sequence). Trimming pared 3 bases from V and 10 bases from J, leaving 13 bases between. The CDR3 runs 12 residues. DNA for the CDR3: TGTGCCTGGAGCGCCCAGGGAAAGGAGCAGTTCTTC. As protein: CAWSAQGKEQFF.

This clone occurred once. The CDR3 reads CASSSTGARTEAFF. The DNA for the CDR3 is TGTGCCAGCAGCTCAACAGGGGCGCGGACTGAAGCTTTCTTT. The chain employs TRBV7-9 and TRBJ1-1, with TRBD1 matching over 7 bases. Germline lookup yields CDR1 SEHNR and CDR2 FQNEAQ (reference sequence). The ends lost 4 bases at V and 5 bases at J; junction bases unmatched: 7. CDR3 length: 14 residues.

This clone was counted a few times. The V gene is TRBV7-2, the J gene TRBJ2-3; 9 positions match TRBD2. This CDR3 is built from 15 residues. J lost 0 bases, V lost 5 bases, and 3 bases had no gene match. CDR1 and CDR2 from the germline V gene are SGHTA and FQGNSA. CDR3 DNA: TGTGCCAGCAGCGCAACTAGCGGGAGCACAGATACGCAGTATTTT. Translated: CASSATSGSTDTQYF.

The chain carries TRBV9 and TRBJ2-7, with TRBD2 identical over 7 bases. The V gene end was trimmed by 7 bases and the J gene end by 5 bases; junction bases not matched to a gene: 15. The CDR3 has 15 residues. Germline V gene data show CDR1 as SGDLS and CDR2 as YYNGEE. This chain's CDR3 is CASGRGDTSWDEQYF. As DNA, the CDR3 is TGTGCCAGCGGGAGGGGTGACACTTCGTGGGACGAGCAGTACTTC.

A remark on this clone: Other DNA sequences from this sample encode an identical CDR3 as well. V is TRBV15 and J is TRBJ1-5; a possible D gene is TRBD1 (6 bases). Trimming removed 1 base at V and 2 bases at J, with 6 bases between. Germline CDR1 LNHNV, CDR2 YYDKDF (reference sequence). CDR3 length: 14 residues. The CDR3 loop reads CATSRGQGNQPQHF. CDR3 in DNA: TGTGCCACCAGCAGAGGACAGGGCAATCAGCCCCAGCATTTT.

The rearrangement joins TRBV27 to TRBJ2-1, with a possible D match to TRBD2 (6 bases). The germline V gene encodes CDR1 MNHEY and CDR2 SMNVEV (reference sequence). The CDR3 has 13 amino acids. The V and J ends lost 3 bases and 7 bases respectively, with 10 bases between them. The CDR3 region is CASSLEGGNEQFF. In nucleotides, the CDR3 is TGTGCCAGCAGTTTGGAAGGAGGGAATGAGCAGTTCTTC.

This chain links TRBV18 with TRBJ1-4; 10 bases agree with TRBD1. The CDR3 consists of 16 residues. V lost 6 bases and J lost 3; bases outside the gene matches: 7. CDR1 is KGHSH, CDR2 LQKENI, per germline. CDR3 in amino acids: CASSTGTGAPNEKLFF. The DNA for the CDR3 is TGTGCCAGCTCCACCGGGACAGGGGCCCCTAATGAAAAACTGTTTTTT.

This clone came up a few times. The chain recombines TRBV27 with TRBJ2-7, with a tentative D call TRBD2 (5 bases). V was pared by 6 bases and J by 2 bases, with 14 bases between. The CDR3 totals 14 residues. From germline, CDR1 is MNHEY and CDR2 SMNVEV (reference sequence). CDR3 protein: CASSDGLPTYEQYF. In DNA form, the CDR3 reads TGTGCCAGCAGCGACGGACTCCCTACCTACGAGCAGTACTTC.

This clone has a handful of counts. The chain carries TRBV6-1 and TRBJ1-1; the D is unclear. Germline V gives CDR1 MNHNS, CDR2 SASEGT. There are 15 residues in the CDR3. With 2 bases removed from V and 0 bases from J, the gap between germline ends came to 10 bases. The CDR3 coding sequence is TGTGCCAGCAGTGAACCGGGTTCCATGAACACTGAAGCTTTCTTT. Translated, it gives CASSEPGSMNTEAFF.

This clone was counted only a few times. The chain has TRBV18 and TRBJ2-7, with 10 bases lining up with TRBD1. V gave up 6 bases and J gave up 1 base; unmatched junction bases: 0. This CDR3 is 13 amino acids long. CDR1 KGHSH and CDR2 LQKENI come from the germline V gene. The CDR3 spells CASSGQGSYEQYF. DNA of the CDR3: TGTGCCAGCTCGGGACAGGGGTCCTACGAGCAGTACTTC. The full variable domain, rest sourced from reference TRBV18 and TRBJ2-7, is NAGVMQNPRHLVRRRGQEARLRCSPMKGHSHVYWYRQLPEEGLKFMVYLQKENIIDESGMPKERFSAEFPKEGPSILRIQQVVRGDSAAYFCASSGQGSYEQYFGPGTRLTVT.

This clone was counted between two and nine times. The genes are TRBV4-3 and TRBJ1-1; unclear D gene. The CDR3 consists of 15 residues. Trimming removed 0 bases from V and 5 bases from J, with 13 bases in between. In germline, CDR1 is LGHNA, CDR2 YSLEER. Written as DNA, the CDR3 is TGCGCCAGCAGCCAAGATCCAAAGTTACAGACTGAAGCTTTCTTT. This gives the protein CASSQDPKLQTEAFF.